The rows below give T cell receptor beta chains drawn from one sample of a study of blood T cell repertoires in COVID-19. TCRdb's table, derived via immunoSEQ multiplex PCR, lists solely in-frame clones and lacks some. This sample has fewer than 350,000 clones, with roughly nine tenths found just once. Sequencing was carried out using peripheral blood. These receptors all come from a woman aged 60-75 years with COVID-19, enrolled during active disease. The CDR3 runs from the conserved cysteine through the conserved F or W. A D gene is named only where the DNA matches it firmly. Clone size is stated in some rows and not others, as once, few, many or a class when expanded.

d_call cdr3_length j_call clone_size v_call cdr3_aa cdr3_nt
TRBD1 15 TRBJ1-4 . TRBV7-9 CASSLGQGDNEKLFF TGTGCCAGCAGCTTAGGGCAGGGGGATAATGAAAAACTGTTTTTT
TRBD1 18 TRBJ1-2 . TRBV7-9 CASSLGWDSSSADYGYTF TGTGCCAGCAGCTTAGGCTGGGACAGCTCCTCGGCAGACTATGGCTACACCTTC
. 15 TRBJ2-2 . TRBV6-6 CASGLAVGNTGELFF TGTGCCAGCGGTTTAGCAGTGGGGAACACCGGGGAGCTGTTTTTT
TRBD1 13 TRBJ1-1 once TRBV5-1 CASSLDRGTEAFF TGCGCCAGCAGCCTGGACAGGGGCACTGAAGCTTTCTTT
. 16 TRBJ1-1 . TRBV19 CASSLPGMSTRSEAFF TGTGCCAGTAGTCTCCCCGGTATGTCGACACGCTCTGAAGCTTTCTTT
TRBD1 14 TRBJ2-3 . TRBV18 CASTRQGAADTQYF TGTGCCAGCACCAGACAGGGGGCGGCAGATACGCAGTATTTT
TRBD1 16 TRBJ1-3 . TRBV9 CASSVQGVSSGNTIYF TGTGCCAGCAGCGTCCAGGGGGTCAGCTCTGGAAACACCATATATTTT
. 15 TRBJ1-2 . TRBV6-5 CASRRTTGPGYGYTF TGTGCCAGCAGAAGAACCACAGGGCCCGGCTATGGCTACACCTTC
. 16 TRBJ1-4 . TRBV7-8 CASRPHVGRTNEKLFF TGTGCCAGCAGGCCCCACGTGGGGCGGACTAATGAAAAACTGTTTTTT
. 14 TRBJ2-2 . TRBV30 CAWKRGGHTGELFF TGTGCCTGGAAGAGGGGGGGCCACACCGGGGAGCTGTTTTTT
TRBD1 13 TRBJ1-2 once TRBV24-1 CATGTANNYGYTF TGTGCCACAGGGACAGCAAATAACTATGGCTACACCTTC
. 13 TRBJ1-1 . TRBV7-2 CASSKPQVTEAFF TGTGCCAGCAGCAAACCCCAGGTCACTGAAGCTTTCTTT
. 14 TRBJ2-2 . TRBV6-5 CASTLGLHTGELFF TGTGCCAGCACCCTGGGCTTACACACCGGGGAGCTGTTTTTT
TRBD2 12 TRBJ2-1 . TRBV4-1 CASSPRGGEQFF TGCGCCAGCAGCCCCCGGGGGGGTGAGCAGTTCTTC
TRBD2 16 TRBJ2-1 . TRBV9 CASSEGGAGMGNEQFF TGTGCCAGCAGCGAGGGAGGAGCGGGGATGGGGAATGAGCAGTTCTTC
TRBD2 17 TRBJ2-1 . TRBV5-1 CASSSFWTSGGNNEQFF TGCGCCAGCAGCTCCTTTTGGACTAGCGGGGGGAACAATGAGCAGTTCTTC
. 15 TRBJ1-6 . TRBV4-2 CASSQPTQDNSPLHF TGTGCCAGCAGCCAGCCTACACAGGATAATTCACCCCTCCACTTT
. 14 TRBJ1-1 . TRBV5-6 CASSLRGFLAEAFF TGTGCCAGCAGCTTGAGGGGGTTTTTGGCTGAAGCTTTCTTT
. 15 TRBJ1-3 . TRBV5-5 CASSLDRVSGNTIYF TGTGCCAGCAGCTTGGACAGGGTCTCTGGAAACACCATATATTTT
. 13 TRBJ1-1 . TRBV11-1 CASTREMNTEAFF TGTGCCAGCACTAGGGAGATGAACACTGAAGCTTTCTTT
. 16 TRBJ1-1 few TRBV6-5 CASSYGGRGRNTEAFF TGTGCCAGCAGTTACGGGGGCAGGGGCCGGAACACTGAAGCTTTCTTT
. 14 TRBJ1-1 . TRBV5-1 CASSLTPGNTEAFF TGCGCCAGCAGCCTGACTCCCGGGAACACTGAAGCTTTCTTT
. 13 TRBJ1-1 . TRBV29-1 CSVVRTANTEAFF TGCAGCGTGGTTCGGACTGCCAACACTGAAGCTTTCTTT
. 15 TRBJ2-1 . TRBV7-3 CASSFGQQSYNEQFF TGTGCCAGCAGCTTTGGACAGCAAAGTTACAATGAGCAGTTCTTC
. 13 TRBJ1-2 . TRBV28 CASSLAGVYGYTF TGTGCCAGCAGTTTGGCGGGGGTCTATGGCTACACCTTC
. 14 TRBJ1-2 few TRBV6-5 CASSYSSGHYGYTF TGTGCCAGCAGTTACTCATCGGGACATTATGGCTACACCTTC
TRBD1 13 TRBJ1-2 few TRBV30 CAWSLGTGAGYTF TGTGCCTGGAGTCTCGGGACAGGGGCCGGCTACACCTTC
. 14 TRBJ1-5 few TRBV5-5 CASSLGSSNQPQHF TGTGCCAGCAGCTTGGGGAGCAGCAATCAGCCCCAGCATTTT
TRBD1 13 TRBJ2-1 many TRBV11-3 CASSARQGGEQFF TGTGCCAGCAGCGCGAGACAGGGTGGTGAGCAGTTCTTC
TRBD2 13 TRBJ2-7 . TRBV27 CASSTSGALEQYF TGTGCCAGCAGCACTAGCGGGGCCCTCGAGCAGTACTTC
. 15 TRBJ2-3 . TRBV6-4 CASSDFFSSTDTQYF TGTGCCAGCAGTGATTTCTTCTCTAGCACAGATACGCAGTATTTT
TRBD1 14 TRBJ1-1 few TRBV29-1 CSGTRQGKNTEAFF TGCAGCGGGACCAGACAGGGAAAGAACACTGAAGCTTTCTTT
. 14 TRBJ2-7 . TRBV3-1/TRBV3-2 CASSRGGTDYEQYF TGTGCCAGCAGCCGTGGCGGGACTGACTACGAGCAGTACTTC
. 16 TRBJ1-1 once TRBV5-1 CASSPRPLGGDTEAFF TGCGCCAGCAGCCCCAGACCCCTCGGGGGGGACACTGAAGCTTTCTTT
. 15 TRBJ1-4 . TRBV5-1 CASSPTTAANEKLFF TGCGCCAGCAGCCCTACCACGGCGGCTAATGAAAAACTGTTTTTT
. 16 TRBJ1-2 . TRBV18 CASSQTDRQRLYGYTF TGTGCCAGCTCACAGACGGACAGACAGCGGTTGTATGGCTACACCTTC
. 15 TRBJ2-5 few TRBV7-8 CASSLVRRGGETQYF TGTGCCAGCAGCTTAGTTCGGCGGGGTGGGGAGACCCAGTACTTC
. 12 TRBJ2-1 . TRBV29-1 CSVEDMGGQQFF TGCAGCGTTGAAGATATGGGGGGACAGCAGTTCTTC
TRBD1 15 TRBJ1-6 . TRBV19 CASSNGGTGNSPLHF TGTGCCAGTAGCAATGGTGGGACAGGGAACTCACCCCTCCACTTT
. 12 TRBJ1-1 few TRBV6-5 CASRTGNTEAFF TGTGCCAGCAGGACAGGGAACACTGAAGCTTTCTTT
TRBD1 14 TRBJ1-5 . TRBV5-1 CASSVGTGYQPQHF TGCGCCAGCAGCGTCGGGACAGGTTATCAGCCCCAGCATTTT